This TCR beta chain was sequenced in a study of Ad26.COV2.S vaccination and SARS-CoV-2 variants. Treatment given: 19 received Ad26.COV2.S at low or high dose, single or two shots; about 5 received placebo; per-sample allocation not given. Vaccine and placebo recipients were sampled on day 63 after the first injection. This table comes from immunoSEQ multiplex PCR, and its TCRdb copy is limited to in-frame clones, with some not included. The table includes 400,000 to 450,000 clones, 80% to 95% detected once. With 10 bases removed from V and 0 bases from J, the gap between germline ends came to 14 bases. The germline V gene has CDR1 LGHDT and CDR2 YNNKEL (reference sequence). CDR3 length: 14 amino acids.

The chain employs TRBV3-1 (or the pseudogene TRBV3-2) and TRBJ2-3, with D uncertain. This receptor was identified in a person between 18 and 59 years old who received the Ad26.COV2.S COVID-19 vaccine or a placebo. The specimen comprised peripheral blood, sampled in a trial of Ad26.COV2.S vaccine versus placebo. The chain's CDR3 is CATRRTLSTDTQYF. The CDR3 nucleotides read TGTGCCACCCGACGGACGCTAAGCACAGATACGCAGTATTTT.